This entry lists 30 T cell receptor beta chains sequenced from one sample in a study of blood T cell repertoires in COVID-19. Clones were read by immunoSEQ multiplex PCR, and TCRdb kept only the in-frame ones, dropping some. The sample lists 250,000 to 300,000 clones, approximately 92% occurring once. The sequencing sample was made of PBMCs or T cells enriched from blood (not recorded which). The receptors stem from a young woman who had recovered from COVID-19.

The chain uses TRBV2 and TRBJ2-1; the D is unclear. CDR1 SNHLY and CDR2 FYNNEI come from the germline V gene. This CDR3 comprises 10 residues. Trimming cost V 5 bases and J 12 bases, with 8 bases left between them. As DNA, the CDR3 is TGTGCCAGCAGTCAGTATGGGCAGTTCTTC. It is translated as CASSQYGQFF.

This clone has just one count. The gene calls are TRBV7-8 and TRBJ2-1; 8 nucleotides match TRBD2. Germline lookup yields CDR1 SGHVS and CDR2 FQNEAQ. CDR3 length: 15 amino acids. V was clipped by 4 bases and J by 7 bases; unmatched bases: 9. The CDR3, as DNA: TGTGCCAGCAGCTCGGAGCGGGAGAGGTTGAATGAGCAGTTCTTC. This translates into CASSSERERLNEQFF.

The genes are TRBV9 and TRBJ2-7; 8 nucleotides line up with TRBD1. V shed 3 bases, J shed 5 bases, and the junction held 4 bases outside the gene matches. Per the germline V gene, CDR1 is SGDLS and CDR2 is YYNGEE. This CDR3 region has 13 residues. The CDR3 sequence is CASSASGGDEQYF. The CDR3 bases are TGTGCCAGCAGCGCCTCAGGGGGCGACGAGCAGTACTTC.

J is TRBJ2-1 and V is TRBV6-6; 10 positions agree with TRBD2. The trim removed 0 bases at V and 8 bases at J, leaving 7 bases unmatched. Per the germline V gene, CDR1 is MNHNY and CDR2 is SVGAGI (reference sequence). This CDR3 has 16 amino acids. The chain's CDR3 is CASSYSAGGPQYEQFF. DNA of the CDR3: TGTGCCAGCAGTTACTCAGCGGGAGGGCCTCAGTATGAGCAGTTCTTC.

J is TRBJ2-2 and V is TRBV7-9; no reliable D call. Trimming took 1 base from V and 5 from J, leaving 14 bases between them. The CDR3 spans 16 residues. In germline, CDR1 is SEHNR, CDR2 FQNEAQ (reference sequence). The CDR3 bases are TGTGCCAGCAGCTTAGGAGGATTTGTGGCTACCGGGGAGCTGTTTTTT. Protein: CASSLGGFVATGELFF.

The count of this clone is one. The chain has TRBV4-2 and TRBJ1-1, with D unresolved. Trimming left V 0 bases short and J 4 bases short, with 18 bases between. Germline CDR1 and CDR2: LGHNA and YNFKEQ. CDR3 length: 17 residues. CDR3 coding DNA: TGTGCCAGCAGCCAAGAAAGAACAGTCACAGTAAGCACTGAAGCTTTCTTT. It yields the protein CASSQERTVTVSTEAFF.

The V call is TRBV14, the J call TRBJ2-5; 15 bases match TRBD2. The CDR3 sequence is 20 residues long. J was trimmed by 4 bases and V by 0 bases; bases with no gene match: 12. CDR1 is SGHDN and CDR2 is FVKESK in the germline V gene. The CDR3 DNA reads TGTGCCAGCAGCCAAGAACGGACTAGCGGGAGGGTCTGGAGCAGAGAGACCCAGTACTTC. It codes for CASSQERTSGRVWSRETQYF.

This chain uses TRBV5-1 with TRBJ2-5; 7 positions match TRBD1. The germline CDR1 and CDR2 sequences are SGHRS and YFSETQ. This CDR3 is built from 14 residues. Trimming removed 0 bases from V and 2 bases from J; junction bases left unmatched: 1. The CDR3 bases are TGCGCCAGCAGCTTGGTGACAGGGCAAGAGACCCAGTACTTC. Protein sequence: CASSLVTGQETQYF.

Worth noting for this clone: The junction departs from germline at one end; a sequencing error may be responsible. V is TRBV15 and J is TRBJ2-7; D is possibly TRBD1 (5 bases). Germline loops: CDR1 LNHNV, CDR2 YYDKDF (reference sequence). The CDR3 is made up of 14 amino acids. CDR3 residues: CATSRDQGSSEQYF. In nucleotides, the CDR3 is TGTGCCACCAGCAGAGATCAGGGTTCCTCCGAGCAGTACTTC.

J is TRBJ2-7 and V is TRBV4-3, with 9 nucleotides matching TRBD1. The V gene end was trimmed by 4 bases and the J gene end by 1 base; junction bases not matched to a gene: 5. Germline loops: CDR1 LGHNA, CDR2 YSLEER. CDR3 length equals 15 residues. The CDR3 loop is CASSRSTGGSYEQYF. In DNA, the CDR3 is TGCGCCAGCAGCCGTTCGACAGGGGGTTCCTACGAGCAGTACTTC.

The chain employs TRBV6-2 or TRBV6-3 and TRBJ2-7; D may be TRBD2 (6 bases). Deletions cut 5 bases from V and 4 bases from J, with 18 bases between. This CDR3 is built from 15 residues. Germline V CDR1 and CDR2: MNHEY, SVGEGT. Here the CDR3 DNA reads TGTGCCAGCAGTAAACCGGGAGTGGGGGATTACGAGCAGTACTTC. Amino acid sequence: CASSKPGVGDYEQYF.

The chain employs TRBV7-9 and TRBJ2-2; 13 bases line up with TRBD2. There are 16 residues in the CDR3. Germline V gene sequence: CDR1 SEHNR, CDR2 FQNEAQ (reference sequence). With V trimmed by 4 bases and J by 9 bases, 8 bases remained unmatched. The CDR3 DNA is TGTGCCAGCAGCTCCCCGGGACTAGCGGGATTAAGGGAGCTGTTTTTT. This sequence encodes CASSSPGLAGLRELFF.

This clone was seen just once. As DNA, the CDR3 is TGTGCCAGCAGTTTGGACAGGGTTGGCTACACCTTC. Translation: CASSLDRVGYTF. The rearrangement links TRBV27 to TRBJ1-2; TRBD1 matches at 8 bases. The J segment lost 7 bases and the V segment lost 3 bases, leaving 1 base of the junction unmatched. The CDR3 has 12 residues. The germline CDR1 and CDR2 sequences are MNHEY and SMNVEV (reference sequence).

The chain couples TRBV5-1 to TRBJ2-7, with 8 nucleotides matching TRBD1. The CDR3 runs 17 residues. With V trimmed by 0 bases and J by 5 bases, 13 bases remained unmatched. Germline CDR1 and CDR2: SGHRS and YFSETQ. The DNA of the CDR3 is TGCGCCAGCAGCTTGGAGTCGCTAGGACAGGGATTTCACGAGCAGTACTTC. Protein sequence: CASSLESLGQGFHEQYF. The full variable domain, with the rest looked up from reference TRBV5-1 and TRBJ2-7, is KAGVTQTPRYLIKTRGQQVTLSCSPISGHRSVSWYQQTPGQGLQFLFEYFSETQRNKGNFPGRFSGRQFSNSRSEMNVSTLELGDSALYLCASSLESLGQGFHEQYFGPGTRLTVT.

The chain links TRBV2 to TRBJ2-7, with D unclear. Germline V CDR1 and CDR2: SNHLY, FYNNEI. V was trimmed by 6 bases and J by 3 bases, leaving 9 bases between them. The CDR3 has 12 residues. CDR3 residues: CASSPTGYEQYF. The CDR3, as DNA: TGTGCCAGCAGCCCGACGGGCTACGAGCAGTACTTC. Drawing the rest from reference TRBV2 and TRBJ2-7, the complete variable domain is EPEVTQTPSHQVTQMGQEVILRCVPISNHLYFYWYRQILGQKVEFLVSFYNNEISEKSEIFDDQFSVERPDGSNFTLKIRSTKLEDSAMYFCASSPTGYEQYFGPGTRLTVT.

This clone was recorded only once. The V call is TRBV6-2 or TRBV6-3, the J call TRBJ1-5; 7 bases agree with TRBD1. This CDR3 is 17 amino acids long. From germline, CDR1 is MNHEY and CDR2 SVGEGT. V trimming: 2 bases; J trimming: 3 bases; junction bases outside the gene matches: 10. In DNA form, the CDR3 reads TGTGCCAGCAGTTACGCCGGACTCGGGACAGTCAATCAGCCCCAGCATTTT. Translated: CASSYAGLGTVNQPQHF.

This clone was recorded only once. V and J are TRBV29-1 and TRBJ2-1; 8 bases match TRBD2. The CDR3 runs to 14 residues. With V trimmed by 0 bases and J by 8 bases, 6 bases remained unmatched. The V gene's germline CDR1 is SQVTM and CDR2 ANQGSEA. This CDR3 reads CSVEDREGVDEQFF. CDR3 in DNA: TGCAGCGTTGAAGATCGGGAGGGGGTCGATGAGCAGTTCTTC.

In this sample, this clone turned up a few times. This chain joins TRBV6-4 and TRBJ2-3; 12 bases agree with TRBD2. The CDR3 covers 15 residues. CDR1 is MRHNA, CDR2 SNTAGT, per germline. The J segment lost 1 base and the V segment lost 4 bases, leaving 0 bases of the junction unmatched. The CDR3 nucleotides read TGTGCCAGCAGTGGACTAGCGGGAGGCACAGATACGCAGTATTTT. This gives the protein CASSGLAGGTDTQYF.

This chain connects TRBV27 to TRBJ2-7; 9 bases agree with TRBD1. Germline loops: CDR1 MNHEY, CDR2 SMNVEV (reference sequence). V lost 6 bases and J lost 3; bases outside the gene matches: 12. The CDR3 contains 16 residues. CDR3 sequence reads: CASRGFRDRDIYEQYF. CDR3 in DNA: TGTGCCAGCAGGGGGTTCCGGGACAGGGACATCTACGAGCAGTACTTC.

The gene calls are TRBV29-1 and TRBJ2-5; 12 nucleotides agree with TRBD2. J was trimmed by 1 base and V by 4 bases; bases with no gene match: 7. From germline, CDR1 is SQVTM and CDR2 ANQGSEA. The CDR3 runs to 16 residues. DNA for the CDR3: TGCAGCGTTGCCCTGACTAGCGGGGGCCTCCAAGAGACCCAGTACTTC. Residues: CSVALTSGGLQETQYF.

V gene TRBV28 combines with J gene TRBJ1-1; 8 positions agree with TRBD1. CDR1 and CDR2 (germline): MDHEN, SYDVKM. The CDR3 totals 14 residues. V shed 4 bases, J shed 4 bases, and the junction held 5 bases outside the gene matches. The CDR3, as DNA: TGTGCCAGCAGTTGGTCAACAGGGGGCACTGAAGCTTTCTTT. Protein: CASSWSTGGTEAFF.

The chain carries TRBV5-6 and TRBJ2-1; TRBD2 aligns across 7 bases. CDR1 SGHDT and CDR2 YYEEEE come from the germline V gene. Germline trimming cut 1 base from V and 9 bases from J; bases unmatched to any gene: 1. The CDR3 loop spans 12 amino acids. CDR3 residues: CASSLPSGEQFF. CDR3 DNA: TGTGCCAGCAGCTTGCCTAGCGGTGAGCAGTTCTTC.

This clone is a singleton in its sample. The chain recombines TRBV5-5 with TRBJ1-5, with unresolved D. The CDR3 has 13 amino acids. V lost 4 bases to trimming and J lost 3 bases, with 8 bases between them. Germline V gene sequence: CDR1 SGHKS, CDR2 YYEKEE (reference sequence). In DNA, the CDR3 is TGTGCCAGCAGCACGGGGTCCAATCAGCCCCAGCATTTT. Translated: CASSTGSNQPQHF.

The chain has TRBV15 and TRBJ1-2; D is possibly TRBD1 (5 bases). The CDR3 has 15 amino acids. Germline loops: CDR1 LNHNV, CDR2 YYDKDF (reference sequence). With 0 bases removed from V and 6 bases from J, the gap between germline ends came to 14 bases. This CDR3 reads CATSRDRQGIDGYTF. CDR3 in DNA: TGTGCCACCAGCAGAGATCGGCAGGGTATTGATGGCTACACCTTC.

The chain recombines TRBV4-1 with TRBJ2-7; 9 bases are a match to TRBD2. The CDR3 consists of 15 residues. Germline assignment: CDR1 MGHRA and CDR2 YSYEKL. With 2 bases clipped from V and 2 bases from J, the junction kept 4 bases outside the gene matches. The CDR3 region has the DNA TGCGCCAGCAGCCAAATGGCTAGCGGGACCTACGAGCAGTACTTC. Its translation: CASSQMASGTYEQYF.

The chain is built from TRBV5-1 and TRBJ2-6, with 9 bases fitting TRBD1. The CDR3 length is 15 residues. V gave up 8 bases and J gave up 2 bases; unmatched junction bases: 5. Germline V gives CDR1 SGHRS, CDR2 YFSETQ. This CDR3 is CASDRGSAGANVLTF. In DNA, the CDR3 is TGCGCCAGTGACAGGGGGAGCGCTGGGGCCAACGTCCTGACTTTC.

This chain connects TRBV15 to TRBJ1-6, with 8 bases identical to TRBD1. The CDR3 has 18 amino acids. V trimming: 0 bases; J trimming: 0 bases; junction bases outside the gene matches: 4. The V gene's germline CDR1 is LNHNV and CDR2 YYDKDF (reference sequence). CDR3 amino acids: CATSRDRGPSSYNSPLHF. The CDR3 coding sequence is TGTGCCACCAGCAGAGACAGGGGGCCAAGCTCCTATAATTCACCCCTCCACTTT.

The sample holds one count of this clone. This sequence joins TRBV27 and TRBJ1-2, with a tentative D call TRBD1 (6 bases). The CDR3 length is 12 residues. The germline V gene has CDR1 MNHEY and CDR2 SMNVEV (reference sequence). Trimming left V 5 bases short and J 8 bases short, with 12 bases between. The CDR3 loop is CASSTTGLGYTF. DNA for the CDR3: TGTGCCAGCAGTACAACAGGGCTGGGCTACACCTTC.

This sequence joins TRBV2 and TRBJ1-5; no clear D. Between the trimmed V and J ends, which lost 3 bases and 1 base, there was a span of 10 bases. The CDR3 has 15 residues. The germline V gene encodes CDR1 SNHLY and CDR2 FYNNEI. The CDR3 DNA is TGTGCCAGCAGTGAGATTCGCGGAAGCAATCAGCCCCAGCATTTT. As protein: CASSEIRGSNQPQHF. Combining the CDR3 with reference TRBV2 and TRBJ1-5 gives the whole variable domain EPEVTQTPSHQVTQMGQEVILRCVPISNHLYFYWYRQILGQKVEFLVSFYNNEISEKSEIFDDQFSVERPDGSNFTLKIRSTKLEDSAMYFCASSEIRGSNQPQHFGDGTRLSIL.

The V and J genes are TRBV18 and TRBJ2-1; 7 bases map to TRBD1. The germline V gene encodes CDR1 KGHSH and CDR2 LQKENI. This CDR3 comprises 16 residues. V shed 5 bases, J shed 4 bases, and the junction held 11 bases outside the gene matches. The CDR3 sequence is CASSKEVGTAYNEQFF. As DNA, the CDR3 is TGTGCCAGCTCAAAGGAGGTGGGGACAGCTTACAATGAGCAGTTCTTC.